Listed below are T cell receptor beta chains from one sample, sequenced in a study of CD8 T cells in Susac syndrome. MiXCR, run by TCRdb on the immunoSEQ multiplex PCR reads, gives a single entry per CDR3 protein. This table holds 90,000 to 150,000 distinct CDR3 sequences, about 92% found once. The sequenced sample was CD4+ T cells from PBMCs. These receptor sequences come from a human donor with multiple sclerosis. The CDR3 runs from the conserved cysteine through the conserved F or W. D genes are given only for firm matches. Not every row has a clone size; where given, it reads once, few, many or a size class.

j_call v_call clone_size d_call cdr3_aa cdr3_nt
TRBJ1-5 TRBV6-5 . . CASSYSMARNQPQHF TGTGCCAGCAGTTACTCGATGGCTCGCAATCAGCCCCAGCATTTT
TRBJ1-3 TRBV12-3/TRBV12-4 . . CASTLSTGNTIYF TGTGCCAGCACCCTCTCTACTGGAAACACCATATATTTT
TRBJ2-2 TRBV29-1 . . CSVENERPPTGELFF TGCAGCGTTGAAAACGAACGGCCCCCCACCGGGGAGCTGTTTTTT
TRBJ1-4 TRBV5-1 . . CASSLGWGSLGEKLFF TGCGCCAGCAGCCTAGGTTGGGGCAGCCTCGGTGAAAAACTGTTTTTT
TRBJ1-1 TRBV20-1 . . CSAPWGYGEAFF TGCAGTGCTCCGTGGGGGTACGGTGAAGCTTTCTTT
TRBJ2-2 TRBV28 . . CASSLLRTVSGELFF TGTGCCAGCAGCCTCCTTCGGACAGTCTCTGGGGAGCTGTTTTTT
TRBJ1-2 TRBV20-1 . . CSATGLILVDGYGYTF TGCAGTGCAACCGGGCTCATCCTGGTAGATGGTTATGGCTACACCTTC
TRBJ1-5 TRBV20-1 . TRBD1 CSARDGDRVYQPQHF TGCAGTGCTAGAGATGGGGACAGGGTTTATCAGCCCCAGCATTTT
TRBJ1-3 TRBV6-1 . . CASSRLQIHSGNTIYF TGTGCCAGCAGCCGGCTGCAGATACATTCTGGAAACACCATATATTTT
TRBJ2-1 TRBV2 . . CASTYYPLGNEQFF TGTGCCAGTACCTACTACCCGTTGGGCAATGAGCAGTTCTTC
TRBJ1-4 TRBV4-3 . . CASSLYTQKGNEKLFF TGCGCCAGCAGCCTGTACACTCAAAAAGGGAATGAAAAACTGTTTTTT
TRBJ2-2 TRBV4-1 once . CASSLRTVEAGELFF TGCGCCAGCAGCCTGCGGACTGTCGAGGCCGGGGAGCTGTTTTTT
TRBJ2-2 TRBV6-6 . . CASSYEGTTGELFF TGTGCCAGCAGTTACGAGGGGACGACCGGGGAGCTGTTTTTT
TRBJ1-4 TRBV6-2/TRBV6-3 . . CASRGAATNEKLFF TGTGCCAGCAGGGGAGCCGCAACTAATGAAAAACTGTTTTTT
TRBJ2-2 TRBV25-1 . . CASSEWRGSNTGELFF TGTGCCAGCAGTGAATGGCGGGGCAGCAACACCGGGGAGCTGTTTTTT
TRBJ1-1 TRBV12-5 . TRBD1 CASGLSQGGLHTEAFF TGTGCTAGTGGTTTGTCCCAGGGGGGCCTCCACACTGAAGCTTTCTTT
TRBJ2-3 TRBV6-4 . . CASSDQRGTDTQYF TGTGCCAGCAGTGACCAACGGGGCACAGATACGCAGTATTTT
TRBJ2-3 TRBV28 once . CATKIFDTQYF TGTGCCACCAAAATTTTTGATACGCAGTATTTT
TRBJ2-3 TRBV24-1 . TRBD1 CATSDPQGAGDTQYF TGTGCCACCAGTGATCCACAGGGGGCTGGAGATACGCAGTATTTT
TRBJ2-3 TRBV9 . TRBD2 CASSVAVAGGPDTQYF TGTGCCAGCAGCGTAGCAGTAGCGGGGGGGCCAGATACGCAGTATTTT
TRBJ1-1 TRBV12-3/TRBV12-4 . . CASSLGQNTEAFF TGTGCCAGCAGTTTGGGACAGAACACTGAAGCTTTCTTT
TRBJ2-2 TRBV7-9 . . CAGHRTGSANTGELFF TGTGCCGGCCATCGAACGGGGTCAGCGAACACCGGGGAGCTGTTTTTT
TRBJ1-1 TRBV20-1 . . CSASTLGGATEAFF TGCAGTGCTAGCACCTTGGGTGGGGCCACTGAAGCTTTCTTT
TRBJ2-1 TRBV3-1 . TRBD1 CASSHTGTGGAGNEQFF TGTGCCAGCAGCCACACGGGGACAGGGGGTGCGGGCAATGAGCAGTTCTTC
TRBJ2-7 TRBV27 . . CASSLNRVTYEQYF TGTGCCAGCAGTCTAAACAGGGTTACCTACGAGCAGTACTTC
TRBJ1-6 TRBV2 . . CASYERGRLVSPLHF TGTGCCAGTTATGAACGGGGCCGGCTTGTTTCACCCCTCCACTTT
TRBJ2-3 TRBV4-1 . TRBD2 CASSQGPQRGGADTQYF TGCGCCAGCAGCCAAGGGCCGCAGCGGGGGGGCGCAGATACGCAGTATTTT
TRBJ1-2 TRBV14 . . CASSQIGYGYTF TGTGCCAGCAGCCAAATCGGCTATGGCTACACCTTC
TRBJ2-7 TRBV28 . TRBD1 CASSSTGQGSGEQYF TGTGCCAGCAGTTCAACGGGACAGGGGTCTGGCGAGCAGTACTTC
TRBJ2-7 TRBV18 . TRBD1 CASSPGQGGEQYF TGTGCCAGCTCCCCGGGACAGGGAGGCGAGCAGTACTTC
TRBJ1-3 TRBV10-3 . TRBD1 CAISERTGQGNTIYF TGTGCCATCAGTGAGAGGACAGGGCAAGGAAACACCATATATTTT
TRBJ2-5 TRBV23-1 . . CASSQSWVDAGIHGETQYF TGCGCCAGCAGTCAATCGTGGGTTGACGCGGGGATTCATGGAGAGACCCAGTACTTC
TRBJ1-1 TRBV19 few . CASRGNTEAFF TGTGCCAGTAGAGGAAACACTGAAGCTTTCTTT
TRBJ2-7 TRBV30 . TRBD1 CAWRPRDRVYEQYF TGTGCCTGGAGGCCCCGGGACAGGGTGTACGAGCAGTACTTC
TRBJ1-1 TRBV18 . . CASSPFPQGREQTEAFF TGTGCCAGCTCACCATTTCCCCAGGGGAGGGAACAAACTGAAGCTTTCTTT
TRBJ1-5 TRBV19 . TRBD1 CASIDRRGGQPQHF TGTGCCAGTATCGACCGCAGGGGGGGCCAGCCCCAGCATTTT
TRBJ1-2 TRBV30 . . CASQPSGREYGYTF TGTGCCTCGCAACCTTCGGGGCGGGAGTATGGCTACACCTTC
TRBJ1-2 TRBV30 . . CAWKSPPGYGYTF TGTGCCTGGAAGTCGCCCCCCGGGTATGGCTACACCTTC
TRBJ2-2 TRBV11-3 . . CASSLDLSAGTPNTGELFF TGTGCCAGCAGCTTAGATCTAAGTGCCGGGACACCGAACACCGGGGAGCTGTTTTTT
TRBJ2-1 TRBV30 . . CAWEDIFPNNEQFF TGTGCCTGGGAGGACATATTTCCTAACAATGAGCAGTTCTTC
TRBJ1-2 TRBV7-3 . . CASSLTPPENYGYTF TGTGCCAGCAGCTTAACCCCCCCGGAAAACTATGGCTACACCTTC
TRBJ1-5 TRBV20-1 . . CSARENNNQPQHF TGCAGTGCTAGAGAGAATAACAATCAGCCCCAGCATTTT
TRBJ1-5 TRBV6-5 . . CASSTNSNQPQHF TGTGCCAGCAGTACAAATAGCAATCAGCCCCAGCATTTT
TRBJ1-1 TRBV20-1 . TRBD1 CSALNRGTNTEAFF TGCAGTGCGCTCAACAGGGGAACAAACACTGAAGCTTTCTTT
TRBJ2-5 TRBV19 . . CASTGSSSETQYF TGTGCCAGTACGGGGAGCTCCTCAGAGACCCAGTACTTC
TRBJ2-1 TRBV5-4 . TRBD2 CASSLRLSSGVRAEQFF TGTGCCAGCAGCTTGCGGTTATCTAGCGGGGTCCGGGCAGAGCAGTTCTTC
TRBJ1-6 TRBV3-1 once . CASSLNRETPLHF TGTGCCAGCAGCCTCAACCGGGAGACACCCCTCCACTTT
TRBJ1-5 TRBV30 . . CAWSLYSNQPQHF TGTGCCTGGAGTTTGTATAGCAATCAGCCCCAGCATTTT
TRBJ2-7 TRBV28 once . CASSFPVHRYEQYF TGTGCCAGCAGTTTCCCTGTTCACAGGTACGAGCAGTACTTC
TRBJ2-5 TRBV24-1 . . CATSDPRVQETQYF TGTGCCACCAGTGACCCCCGGGTCCAAGAGACCCAGTACTTC
TRBJ1-5 TRBV30 once . CAWSVRGGHQPQHF TGTGCCTGGAGCGTCCGTGGGGGTCATCAGCCCCAGCATTTT
TRBJ2-6 TRBV5-6 . . CASSLIGVQGVPGANVLTF TGTGCCAGCAGCTTGATCGGGGTACAGGGAGTCCCTGGGGCCAACGTCCTGACTTTC
TRBJ1-1 TRBV15 . . CATSRRGLEVNTEAFF TGTGCCACCAGCAGGAGAGGCTTGGAAGTCAACACTGAAGCTTTCTTT
TRBJ2-4 TRBV12-3/TRBV12-4 . TRBD1 CASRDRGDNIQYF TGTGCCAGCAGAGACAGGGGGGATAACATTCAGTACTTC
TRBJ1-6 TRBV9 . TRBD1 CASSVGTGGHNSPLHF TGTGCCAGCAGCGTGGGGACAGGGGGTCATAATTCACCCCTCCACTTT
TRBJ2-5 TRBV6-2/TRBV6-3 . . CASSYRHAETQYF TGTGCCAGCAGTTATAGGCATGCGGAGACCCAGTACTTC
TRBJ1-2 TRBV5-5 . . CASSLLLVSRGYTF TGTGCCAGCAGCTTGCTGTTGGTCAGCCGTGGCTACACCTTC
TRBJ2-1 TRBV4-1 . TRBD1 CASSPRSGQGMDEQFF TGCGCCAGCAGCCCCCGTTCCGGACAGGGCATGGATGAGCAGTTCTTC
TRBJ2-1 TRBV20-1 . TRBD1 CSARLDRGRNEQFF TGCAGTGCTAGATTGGACAGGGGTAGGAATGAGCAGTTCTTC
TRBJ2-2 TRBV23-1 . . CASSHNTGELFF TGCGCCAGCAGTCACAACACCGGGGAGCTGTTTTTT